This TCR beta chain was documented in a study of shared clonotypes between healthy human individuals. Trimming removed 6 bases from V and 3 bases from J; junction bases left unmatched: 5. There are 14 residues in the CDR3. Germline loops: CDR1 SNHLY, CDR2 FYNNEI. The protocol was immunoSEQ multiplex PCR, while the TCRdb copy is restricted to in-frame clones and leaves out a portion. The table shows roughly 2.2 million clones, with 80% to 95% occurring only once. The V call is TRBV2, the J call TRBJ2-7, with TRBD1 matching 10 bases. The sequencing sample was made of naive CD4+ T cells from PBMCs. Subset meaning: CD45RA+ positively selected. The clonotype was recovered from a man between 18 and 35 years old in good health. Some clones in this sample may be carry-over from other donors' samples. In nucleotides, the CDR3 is TGTGCCAGCAGCCGACAGGGGGCTGACTACGAGCAGTACTTC. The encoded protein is CASSRQGADYEQYF.